A selection of T cell receptor beta chains follows, all from one sample in a study of CD8+CD57+ T cells in acquired aplastic anemia. TCRdb processed the reads anew with MiXCR; each CDR3 protein has one entry. The sample holds 150,000 to 200,000 distinct CDR3 sequences; less than 50% are singletons and the top ten take over 25%. The sample comprised sorted CD4+, CD8+, or CD8+CD57+ T cells (not recorded which) from PBMCs. Receptors originate from a human donor with aplastic anemia. Both conserved end residues are part of each CDR3. The D gene is left open where the match is weak. Clone size is shown for a subset of rows, as once, few, many or a class of expanded clone.

v_gene: TRBV29-1
d_gene: NA
j_gene: TRBJ2-7
abundance: few
CDR3nt: TGCAGCGTTGAGTCGGGGCCTACCTACGAGCAGTACTTC
CDR3aa: CSVESGPTYEQYF

v_gene: TRBV5-1
d_gene: TRBD1
j_gene: TRBJ1-4
abundance: NA
CDR3nt: TGCGCCAGCAGCTGGGGACAGGGGGCAGAGAAACTGTTTTTT
CDR3aa: CASSWGQGAEKLFF

v_gene: TRBV24-1
d_gene: NA
j_gene: TRBJ2-2
abundance: NA
CDR3nt: TGTGCCACCAGTGATACTTCGACCAACACCGGGGAGCTGTTTTTT
CDR3aa: CATSDTSTNTGELFF

v_gene: TRBV24-1
d_gene: NA
j_gene: TRBJ2-1
abundance: NA
CDR3nt: TGTGCCACCAGTGCGACGTATAATGTGGGTGAGCAGTTCTTC
CDR3aa: CATSATYNVGEQFF

v_gene: TRBV19
d_gene: NA
j_gene: TRBJ2-1
abundance: many
CDR3nt: TGTGCCAGTAGTCCCATGACGGGTAGGCCCTACAATGAGCAGTTCTTC
CDR3aa: CASSPMTGRPYNEQFF

v_gene: TRBV9
d_gene: TRBD1
j_gene: TRBJ1-4
abundance: many
CDR3nt: TGTGCCAGCAGCGTAGCCAGGGGGCGAAAACTGTTTTTT
CDR3aa: CASSVARGRKLFF

v_gene: TRBV20-1
d_gene: TRBD1
j_gene: TRBJ2-6
abundance: NA
CDR3nt: TGCAGTGCTAGCCCGGGACAGGGTGCCTCTGGGGCCAACGTCCTGACTTTC
CDR3aa: CSASPGQGASGANVLTF

v_gene: TRBV19
d_gene: NA
j_gene: TRBJ2-2
abundance: NA
CDR3nt: TGTGCCAGTAGTATAGTAGGGCTGAGGGGGGAGCTGTTTTTT
CDR3aa: CASSIVGLRGELFF

v_gene: TRBV14
d_gene: TRBD1
j_gene: TRBJ2-7
abundance: many
CDR3nt: TGTGCCAGCAGCCAATTCCCAGACAGGGTAGAGCAGTACTTC
CDR3aa: CASSQFPDRVEQYF

v_gene: TRBV7-9
d_gene: NA
j_gene: TRBJ1-4
abundance: NA
CDR3nt: TGTGCATTACCAGGGTATGGTGAAAAACTGTTTTTT
CDR3aa: CALPGYGEKLFF

v_gene: TRBV10-3
d_gene: TRBD2
j_gene: TRBJ2-7
abundance: once
CDR3nt: TGTGCCATCAGTCCGGGACTAGCGGGAGTGGTATCCTACGAGCAGTACTTC
CDR3aa: CAISPGLAGVVSYEQYF

v_gene: TRBV15
d_gene: NA
j_gene: TRBJ2-7
abundance: NA
CDR3nt: TGTGCCACCAGCAGAGAGGTTGCTAGAGGGATCGAGCAGTACTTC
CDR3aa: CATSREVARGIEQYF

v_gene: TRBV5-1
d_gene: NA
j_gene: TRBJ2-7
abundance: many
CDR3nt: TGCGCCAGCAGCTCCGGACCCGAAGTCGGCGAGCAGTACTTC
CDR3aa: CASSSGPEVGEQYF

v_gene: TRBV5-6
d_gene: NA
j_gene: TRBJ1-2
abundance: many
CDR3nt: TGTGCCACCCTGGACGGAGCCTTGAACTATGGCTACACCTTC
CDR3aa: CATLDGALNYGYTF

v_gene: TRBV19
d_gene: NA
j_gene: TRBJ1-5
abundance: NA
CDR3nt: TGTGCCAGTAGTATAGTTGGCTCCCGCAATCAGCCCCAGCATTTT
CDR3aa: CASSIVGSRNQPQHF

v_gene: TRBV10-3
d_gene: NA
j_gene: TRBJ1-1
abundance: NA
CDR3nt: TGTGCTATCACCTCGAGGATAGGGTCCTGGACTGAAGCTTTCTTT
CDR3aa: CAITSRIGSWTEAFF

v_gene: TRBV10-3
d_gene: NA
j_gene: TRBJ2-5
abundance: many
CDR3nt: TGTGCCATCAGTGCAACACAGGACCCCCCCGGGGCCCAGTACTTC
CDR3aa: CAISATQDPPGAQYF

v_gene: TRBV25-1
d_gene: TRBD2
j_gene: TRBJ2-7
abundance: NA
CDR3nt: TGTGCCAGCAGTGCTAAGGGACTAGTTGGGGGCTACGAGCAGTACTTC
CDR3aa: CASSAKGLVGGYEQYF

v_gene: TRBV30
d_gene: NA
j_gene: TRBJ1-3
abundance: NA
CDR3nt: TGTGCCTGGAATCCGGGGCATTACTCTGGAAACACCATATATTTT
CDR3aa: CAWNPGHYSGNTIYF

v_gene: TRBV5-6
d_gene: TRBD2
j_gene: TRBJ2-5
abundance: NA
CDR3nt: TGTGCCAGCAGCTTAGTTCCGGGACTACAAGAGACCCAGTACTTC
CDR3aa: CASSLVPGLQETQYF

v_gene: TRBV29-1
d_gene: TRBD1
j_gene: TRBJ1-2
abundance: NA
CDR3nt: TGCAGCGTTGGGGACAGGATTTATGGCTACACCTTC
CDR3aa: CSVGDRIYGYTF

v_gene: TRBV19
d_gene: NA
j_gene: TRBJ1-1
abundance: NA
CDR3nt: TGTGCCAGTAGTATAGATACAGGGAGGACTGAAGCTTTCTTT
CDR3aa: CASSIDTGRTEAFF

v_gene: TRBV19
d_gene: NA
j_gene: TRBJ2-7
abundance: NA
CDR3nt: TGTGCCAGTAGTATAGACGAGGATCACTACGAGCAGTACTTC
CDR3aa: CASSIDEDHYEQYF

v_gene: TRBV6-1
d_gene: NA
j_gene: TRBJ1-5
abundance: NA
CDR3nt: TGTGCCAGCAGTGCTGGCGCCCATCAGCCCCAGCATTTT
CDR3aa: CASSAGAHQPQHF

v_gene: TRBV10-3
d_gene: NA
j_gene: TRBJ2-7
abundance: few
CDR3nt: TGTGCCAGCGGGGCGGGATACTCCTACGAGCAGTACTTC
CDR3aa: CASGAGYSYEQYF

v_gene: TRBV7-6
d_gene: NA
j_gene: TRBJ2-7
abundance: NA
CDR3nt: TGTGCCAGCAGCGGCAGCCCCTACGTGCAGTACTTC
CDR3aa: CASSGSPYVQYF

v_gene: TRBV6-4
d_gene: TRBD2
j_gene: TRBJ2-7
abundance: many
CDR3nt: TGTGCCAGCAGTGACAAGGGACTAGTCCCCGAGCAGTACTTC
CDR3aa: CASSDKGLVPEQYF

v_gene: TRBV7-9
d_gene: NA
j_gene: TRBJ2-1
abundance: NA
CDR3nt: TGTGCCAGCAGCTTAGTTGGCGCTGAGCAGTTCTTC
CDR3aa: CASSLVGAEQFF

v_gene: TRBV9
d_gene: NA
j_gene: TRBJ2-1
abundance: many
CDR3nt: TGTGCCAGCAGCGTAGCAGGTCCCAATGAGCAGTTCTTC
CDR3aa: CASSVAGPNEQFF

v_gene: TRBV7-9
d_gene: NA
j_gene: TRBJ2-7
abundance: NA
CDR3nt: TGTGCCAGCAGCCCAGACGAGTACGAGCAGTACTTC
CDR3aa: CASSPDEYEQYF

v_gene: TRBV5-8
d_gene: NA
j_gene: TRBJ2-7
abundance: NA
CDR3nt: TGTGCCAGCAGCTACCGATCGGCGCGGGCGGGGGAGCAGTACTTC
CDR3aa: CASSYRSARAGEQYF

v_gene: TRBV7-7
d_gene: TRBD2
j_gene: TRBJ2-1
abundance: once
CDR3nt: TGTGCTAGCAGCTTACGTCTAGCGGGAGTATACGAGCAGTTCTTC
CDR3aa: CASSLRLAGVYEQFF

v_gene: TRBV2
d_gene: NA
j_gene: TRBJ1-2
abundance: many
CDR3nt: TGTGCCAGCAGCCAGGCCTCTGCACTCTATGGCTACACCTTC
CDR3aa: CASSQASALYGYTF

v_gene: TRBV7-8
d_gene: NA
j_gene: TRBJ1-3
abundance: NA
CDR3nt: TGTGCCAGCAGCTTGACAGCTGGAAACACCATATATTTT
CDR3aa: CASSLTAGNTIYF

v_gene: TRBV12-3/TRBV12-4
d_gene: NA
j_gene: TRBJ2-7
abundance: many
CDR3nt: TGTGCCAGCAGCCCGGGACCTCATGGCTACGAGCAGTACTTC
CDR3aa: CASSPGPHGYEQYF

v_gene: TRBV7-6
d_gene: TRBD2
j_gene: TRBJ2-5
abundance: few
CDR3nt: TGTGCCAGCAGCCCGGTCTATAGCGGGACGGAGACCCAGTACTTC
CDR3aa: CASSPVYSGTETQYF

v_gene: TRBV6-1
d_gene: TRBD1
j_gene: TRBJ1-5
abundance: many
CDR3nt: TGTGCCAGCAGTCCCCGGGACAGCATCGGGCCCCAGCATTTT
CDR3aa: CASSPRDSIGPQHF

v_gene: TRBV5-6
d_gene: NA
j_gene: TRBJ1-4
abundance: many
CDR3nt: TGTGCCAGCAGCTTGGGGGGGTTTAATGAAAAACTGTTTTTT
CDR3aa: CASSLGGFNEKLFF